The next 23 T cell receptor beta chains were all read from a single sample in a study of OX40 agonist ivuxolimab in advanced cancers. Using immunoSEQ multiplex PCR, the repertoire was profiled, and TCRdb retains in-frame clones only, with some absent. The repertoire consists of some 73,000 clones, with about 87% occurring once and the leading ten covering about 0.53%. The sample consisted of CD4+ or CD8+ T cells sorted from blood, taken in a trial of the OX40 agonist ivuxolimab. All receptors come from an adult with an advanced solid tumor such as melanoma, head and neck, liver or kidney cancer.

The CDR3 is CASSPPGGSYNEQFF. CDR3 in DNA: TGTGCCAGCTCACCACCAGGGGGCTCCTACAATGAGCAGTTCTTC. This chain uses TRBV18 with TRBJ2-1, with a weak D call TRBD1 (6 bases). The ends were cut back, 0 bases at V and 0 bases at J, with 6 bases in the middle. The CDR3 has 15 residues. The germline V gene has CDR1 KGHSH and CDR2 LQKENI.

V is TRBV5-4 and J is TRBJ2-1; TRBD2 aligns across 8 bases. With 4 bases clipped from V and 1 base from J, the junction kept 7 bases outside the gene matches. Germline CDR1 and CDR2: SGHNT and YYREEE (reference sequence). The CDR3 contains 16 residues. CDR3 in amino acids: CASSISGGASYNEQFF. For the CDR3, the DNA is TGTGCCAGCAGCATTTCCGGGGGGGCGTCCTACAATGAGCAGTTCTTC.

The V and J genes are TRBV5-1 and TRBJ2-1; the match to TRBD2 covers 13 bases. Germline CDR1 and CDR2: SGHRS and YFSETQ. The CDR3 has 15 residues. Trimming removed 0 bases from V and 8 bases from J; junction bases left unmatched: 2. The CDR3 reads CASSLGLAGGDEQFF. CDR3 sequence (DNA): TGCGCCAGCAGCTTGGGACTAGCGGGAGGTGATGAGCAGTTCTTC.

The chain carries TRBV7-6 and TRBJ2-1; D not certain. CDR3 length: 13 amino acids. V shed 4 bases and J shed 4 bases, with 8 bases lying between them. CDR1 and CDR2 from the germline V gene are SGHVS and FNYEAQ. CDR3 in DNA: TGTGCCAGCAGCTCCTTAGGGTACAATGAGCAGTTCTTC. Its translation is CASSSLGYNEQFF.

The rearrangement joins TRBV6-1 to TRBJ2-1, with TRBD2 as a possible D gene (6 bases). Trimming took off 6 bases at V and 8 bases at J, with 17 bases between the two ends. This CDR3 spans 14 amino acids. CDR1 is MNHNS and CDR2 is SASEGT in the germline V gene. Here the CDR3 DNA reads TGTGCCAGCAGCCCTGGGACTCAAGGCTATGAGCAGTTCTTC. It translates to CASSPGTQGYEQFF.

The chain joins TRBV7-9 to TRBJ1-2; TRBD1 agrees at 9 bases. Trimming took 4 bases from V and 8 from J; bases not matched to a gene: 5. This CDR3 contains 13 residues. Germline V lookup: CDR1 SEHNR, CDR2 FQNEAQ (reference sequence). CDR3: CASSYLDRGGYTF. The CDR3 bases are TGTGCCAGCAGCTACCTGGACAGGGGCGGCTACACCTTC.

The chain joins TRBV28 to TRBJ2-3, with D maybe TRBD1 (5 bases). CDR1 and CDR2 from the germline V gene are MDHEN and SYDVKM. V lost 4 bases and J 8 bases, leaving 16 bases between the germline ends. The CDR3 extends over 14 amino acids. CDR3 DNA sequence: TGTGCCAGCAGTTCTGCGGCAGGGTGGGGTACGCAGTATTTT. It translates to CASSSAAGWGTQYF.

The CDR3 sequence is CAISSGSGDEQYF. CDR3 DNA sequence: TGTGCCATCAGTTCCGGGTCGGGGGACGAGCAGTACTTC. The rearrangement uses TRBV10-3 and TRBJ2-7; tentatively, D is TRBD2 (6 bases). This CDR3 region has 13 residues. Per germline, CDR1 ENHRY and CDR2 SYGVKD. Between the trimmed V and J ends, which lost 5 bases and 5 bases, there was a span of 13 bases.

The chain is built from TRBV7-9 and TRBJ2-7; 10 bases map to TRBD1. The CDR3 has 15 residues. Per the germline V gene, CDR1 is SEHNR and CDR2 is FQNEAQ (reference sequence). V was clipped by 2 bases and J by 2 bases; unmatched bases: 3. The CDR3 DNA follows: TGTGCCAGCAGCTTATCCGGGACAGGGGCCTACGAGCAGTACTTC. Translation gives CASSLSGTGAYEQYF.

The chain carries TRBV19 and TRBJ2-3; a weak D match, TRBD2 (5 bases). There are 17 residues in the CDR3. Trimming removed 4 bases from V and 0 bases from J, with 17 bases in between. From germline, CDR1 is LNHDA and CDR2 SQIVND (reference sequence). The CDR3 here is CASSTPRGAPSTDTQYF. The CDR3 DNA sequence: TGTGCCAGTAGTACACCCCGGGGAGCCCCTAGCACAGATACGCAGTATTTT. The full variable domain, its missing parts supplied by reference TRBV19 and TRBJ2-3, is DGGITQSPKYLFRKEGQNVTLSCEQNLNHDAMYWYRQDPGQGLRLIYYSQIVNDFQKGDIAEGYSVSREKKESFPLTVTSAQKNPTAFYLCASSTPRGAPSTDTQYFGPGTRLTVL.

The chain joins TRBV30 to TRBJ2-7, with 8 bases aligning to TRBD2. In germline, CDR1 is GTSNPN, CDR2 SVGIG (reference sequence). Unmatched junction bases numbered 12, after V lost 7 bases and J lost 1 base. The CDR3 contains 15 residues. The CDR3 DNA sequence: TGTGCCTCCCAGGGAGGTAGCGGGAATTCCTACGAGCAGTACTTC. Protein sequence: CASQGGSGNSYEQYF. Together with reference TRBV30 and TRBJ2-7, the CDR3 gives the full variable domain: SQTIHQWPATLVQPVGSPLSLECTVEGTSNPNLYWYRQAAGRGLQLLFYSVGIGQISSEVPQNLSASRPQDRQFILSSKKLLLSDSGFYLCASQGGSGNSYEQYFGPGTRLTVT.

This chain joins TRBV6-5 and TRBJ2-2; 9 positions agree with TRBD1. From germline, CDR1 is MNHEY and CDR2 SVGAGI. CDR3 length equals 15 residues. Losses at the gene ends were 5 bases for V and 7 bases for J; bases not matched to a gene: 8. DNA of the CDR3: TGTGCCAGCAGTGCTACAGGGGGCGCTTACGGGGAGCTGTTTTTT. Its translation: CASSATGGAYGELFF.

The chain joins TRBV30 to TRBJ1-2; no definite D call. CDR3 size: 14 residues. Germline V gives CDR1 GTSNPN, CDR2 SVGIG (reference sequence). The V gene lost 3 bases and the J gene lost 6 bases, with 17 bases spanning the gap. The chain's CDR3 is CAWRSALFSNGYTF. The CDR3 bases are TGTGCCTGGAGATCGGCTTTATTCTCAAATGGCTACACCTTC.

The chain joins TRBV5-1 to TRBJ2-3, with D uncertain. CDR1 is SGHRS, CDR2 YFSETQ, per germline. Between the trimmed V and J ends, which lost 2 bases and 0 bases, there was a span of 10 bases. This CDR3 has 15 amino acids. The CDR3 sequence: CASSFGGVSTDTQYF. CDR3 DNA: TGCGCCAGCAGCTTCGGCGGAGTTAGCACAGATACGCAGTATTTT. The variable domain in full, with the rest retrieved from reference TRBV5-1 and TRBJ2-3, is KAGVTQTPRYLIKTRGQQVTLSCSPISGHRSVSWYQQTPGQGLQFLFEYFSETQRNKGNFPGRFSGRQFSNSRSEMNVSTLELGDSALYLCASSFGGVSTDTQYFGPGTRLTVL.

The chain carries TRBV5-4 and TRBJ2-3, with D tentatively TRBD1 (6 bases). V was cut by 3 bases and J by 4 bases, with 12 bases left in between. CDR1 and CDR2 from the germline V gene are SGHNT and YYREEE (reference sequence). This CDR3 contains 14 residues. In nucleotides, the CDR3 is TGTGCCAGCAGCTACAGGGTTGGGGCAGATACGCAGTATTTT. Translation gives CASSYRVGADTQYF.

The CDR3 loop is CASRKTGGAEETQYF. CDR3 DNA sequence: TGTGCCAGTAGGAAAACAGGGGGCGCAGAAGAGACCCAGTACTTC. The chain uses TRBV19 and TRBJ2-5, with 9 bases lining up with TRBD1. This CDR3 is built from 15 residues. Losses at the gene ends were 6 bases for V and 3 bases for J; bases not matched to a gene: 8. Germline-derived CDR1 and CDR2 are LNHDA and SQIVND (reference sequence).

This clone has only one observation. The rearrangement uses TRBV18 and TRBJ1-2, with a tentative D call TRBD1 (5 bases). The CDR3 is 15 residues long. Germline-derived CDR1 and CDR2 are KGHSH and LQKENI. Trimming removed 3 bases at V and 1 base at J, with 12 bases between. The CDR3 DNA follows: TGTGCCAGCTCACCCGACAGACTAAATAACTATGGCTACACCTTC. The encoded protein is CASSPDRLNNYGYTF.

The genes are TRBV7-2 and TRBJ2-5; 12 positions match TRBD2. CDR1 SGHTA and CDR2 FQGNSA come from the germline V gene. The CDR3 sequence is 17 residues long. Trimming removed 4 bases from V and 3 bases from J; junction bases left unmatched: 9. This CDR3 is CASSSYGLAGKEETQYF. CDR3 nucleotides: TGTGCCAGCAGCTCCTACGGACTAGCGGGAAAGGAAGAGACCCAGTACTTC.

J is TRBJ1-2 and V is TRBV27, with unresolved D. Deletions cut 3 bases from V and 5 bases from J, with 10 bases between. Per the germline V gene, CDR1 is MNHEY and CDR2 is SMNVEV (reference sequence). The CDR3 has 13 amino acids. CDR3 in DNA: TGTGCCAGCAGTTTCGCCTCTGCTTATGGCTACACCTTC. It translates to CASSFASAYGYTF.

A single count supports this clone. V and J are TRBV6-1 and TRBJ1-2, with 7 bases lining up with TRBD1. CDR1 is MNHNS, CDR2 SASEGT, per germline. V gave up 7 bases and J gave up 3 bases; unmatched junction bases: 5. The CDR3 runs to 13 residues. The CDR3 DNA reads TGTGCCAGCATGGTCAGGGGGGACTATGGCTACACCTTC. It translates to CASMVRGDYGYTF.

V gene TRBV5-1 combines with J gene TRBJ2-1, with a possible D match to TRBD2 (5 bases). This CDR3 has 16 residues. Germline CDR1 SGHRS, CDR2 YFSETQ. The V gene lost 4 bases and the J gene lost 5 bases, with 19 bases spanning the gap. CDR3 DNA sequence: TGCGCCAGCAGCATAGGACTGACCATATTCAACAATGAGCAGTTCTTC. The encoded protein is CASSIGLTIFNNEQFF.

This CDR3 reads CASSVPNQPQHF. The CDR3 nucleotides read TGTGCCAGCAGCGTACCGAATCAGCCCCAGCATTTT. The V and J genes are TRBV7-9 and TRBJ1-5; D is ambiguous. The CDR3 sequence is 12 residues long. Trimming pared 5 bases from V and 4 bases from J, leaving 6 bases between. Germline lookup yields CDR1 SEHNR and CDR2 FQNEAQ (reference sequence).

The genes are TRBV6-6 and TRBJ1-4; D gene ambiguous. This CDR3 is built from 14 residues. The V and J ends lost 4 bases and 0 bases respectively, with 6 bases between them. CDR1 and CDR2 (germline): MNHNY, SVGAGI (reference sequence). The CDR3 DNA reads TGTGCCAGCAGTTCCCGCTCAACTAATGAAAAACTGTTTTTT. Amino acids: CASSSRSTNEKLFF.